This T cell receptor beta chain was sequenced for a study of shared T cell receptors in the human thymus. CDR1 SGHNT and CDR2 YYREEE come from the germline V gene (reference sequence). Losses at the gene ends were 5 bases for V and 10 bases for J; bases not matched to a gene: 11. The CDR3 has 13 residues. Assay: immunoSEQ multiplex PCR; the TCRdb copy retains only in-frame clones and omits some. The data hold about 500,000 clones, with approximately 80% observed a single time. The same sample was also used in a study of human thymus T cells.

This receptor was taken from a boy under two years old with a congenital heart defect. The source material was thymocytes. The V gene is TRBV5-4, the J gene TRBJ1-1; 7 bases match TRBD1. The CDR3 DNA reads TGTGCCAGCAGTTTCGACAGGGATCGAGGAGCTTTCTTT. Its protein is CASSFDRDRGAFF.